The 2 T cell receptor beta chains in this list originate from one sample, sequenced in a study of PD-1 blockade in classical Hodgkin lymphoma. The time point is: cycle 4 day 1 (C4D1), after more than five weeks of nivolumab. Every patient relapsed after autologous stem cell transplantation, and brentuximab vedotin exposure varied. Data came from immunoSEQ multiplex PCR; TCRdb stores just in-frame clones and leaves some out. The repertoire holds 110,000 or so clones, with over 85% as singletons. Material: peripheral blood mononuclear cells (PBMCs), obtained before the fourth cycle of nivolumab. These receptors were taken from a human donor with classical Hodgkin lymphoma.

This clone was detected a few times. This chain links TRBV28 with TRBJ1-1, with unresolved D. The CDR3 length is 15 residues. V lost 5 bases and J lost 1, with 14 bases in between. Germline V gene data show CDR1 as MDHEN and CDR2 as SYDVKM. CDR3 DNA sequence: TGTGCCAGCAGTCCCCCTTCTCGGGGGAACACTGAAGCTTTCTTT. It is translated as CASSPPSRGNTEAFF. The variable domain in full, completed from reference TRBV28 and TRBJ1-1, reads DVKVTQSSRYLVKRTGEKVFLECVQDMDHENMFWYRQDPGLGLRLIYFSYDVKMKEKGDIPEGYSVSREKKERFSLILESASTNQTSMYLCASSPPSRGNTEAFFGQGTRLTVV.

The chain recombines TRBV7-2 with TRBJ2-5; the match to TRBD1 covers 7 bases. The CDR3 spans 15 residues. The V and J ends lost 7 bases and 5 bases, in that order; junction bases with no gene match: 13. Germline CDR1 SGHTA, CDR2 FQGNSA. In DNA form, the CDR3 reads TGTGCCAGCAACTTTTGGGACAGCTTGGTGGAGACCCAGTACTTC. Amino acids: CASNFWDSLVETQYF.